This T cell receptor (beta chain) was sequenced in a study of blood T cell repertoires in COVID-19 (TCRdb year 2020). Looking at the study overall: Samples covering the acute and convalescent phases of COVID-19 were provided by collaborators in the United States, Italy and Spain. The material from the prospective study consisted of cDNA or gDNA derived from T cells, B-cell-depleted T cells, or PBMCs. The dataset comprised deeply sampled blood TCRbeta repertoires from subjects exposed to, actively infected with, or recovered from COVID-19. A freely available public database, intended as a resource for researchers studying the immune response to SARS-CoV-2, is where the repertoires were released. Samples were obtained from the ongoing ImmuneRACE study (first 160 participants) and from over a thousand subjects provided by 6 global collaborators. The sample metadata nearly always contained a de-identified subject ID, COVID-19 status, age in years and sex. Where HLA class I and class II types were available, the types were taken from metadata supplied by the sample provider, not from assay-based typing.

One collaborating source in Seattle enrolled patients during active infection and followed them longitudinally through the course of disease. Each collaborating institution followed its own protocols to collect whole blood in K2EDTA tubes. For TCRbeta analysis, collaborator samples were shipped as frozen whole blood, as isolated PBMCs, or as DNA extracted from either sample type. A note on this clone: Its target antigen remains unknown. No much larger clone is present one base from it, and per-base qualities are unavailable.

General study outcomes and caveats: Clinical and demographic metadata were provided uncurated, with the amount varying by source and participant.

From the germline V gene, CDR1 is SGHTA and CDR2 is FQGNSA. The V end gives up 1 base and the J end 8 bases, leaving 7 bases in the junction not matched to a gene. The CDR3, from cysteine to phenylalanine, totals 15 residues. Only the CDR3 portion is preserved as DNA: 45 bases, with reading frame beginning at the first base. The immunoSEQ Assay, a bias-controlled multiplex PCR, was used to amplify TCRbeta CDR3 regions from genomic DNA. As for the original processing: The number of nucleated cells in each sample was estimated from the amplification of reference gene primers within the assay. Sequence reads were collapsed and filtered to measure the absolute abundance of every unique TCRbeta CDR3 rearrangement. For each sample, productive Simpson clonality was calculated by taking the square root of Simpson's diversity index across productive rearrangements. Imported from immuneACCESS, the table was reduced by TCRdb to in-frame sequences with V and J called. These copies leave out some clones; in studies compared against another copy, an unresolved V gene accounts for under half, and the cause of the remainder is not known. The DNA gave D and trimming, while V, J and clone size come from that table. In all, the sample holds some 170,000 clones, and 65% to 85% of those were seen once. Jointly, the top ten make up 6.5% to 8.5% of the sample.

This sequence originates from a woman aged 40 to 50 with COVID-19, enrolled during active disease. Input material: peripheral blood. The chain is made from TRBV7-2 and TRBJ1-4, with TRBD1 identical over 7 junction bases. The CDR3 in this case is CASSLGQGGSEKLFF. The nucleotides are TGTGCCAGCAGCTTAGGACAGGGAGGTAGCGAAAAACTGTTTTTT.